This TCR beta chain was profiled in a study of blood T cells in healthy people across ages. Findings of the study overall: Versus aged donors, long-lived donors had higher diversity and more naive CD4+ cells.

The sample holds many counts of this clonotype. Its antigen remains unknown. CDR1 and CDR2 (germline): DFQATT, SNEGSKA (reference sequence). V shed 5 bases and J shed 1 base, with 14 bases lying between them. This CDR3 has 14 residues. A second roughly 6 to 12 cycle PCR used barcoded and J-beta primers. Through a template-switch adaptor with 12 random nucleotides, each cDNA molecule received a tag. TCRdb used MiXCR to reprocess the 5' RACE reads, holding one entry per CDR3 protein. Of about 730,000 distinct CDR3 sequences in the sample, more than 40% were seen once. This receptor was obtained from a woman aged 55-75 years in good health. The chain uses TRBV20-1 and TRBJ1-1; D is uncertain. Sequenced input: blood. This CDR3 reads CSAPSGLKNTEAFF. As DNA, the CDR3 is TGCAGTGCTCCAAGCGGATTAAAGAACACTGAAGCTTTCTTT.